The subject of this entry is one T cell receptor (beta chain). The target of this receptor is not known. Base qualities are missing; no much larger clone stands one base away. Spanning cysteine to phenylalanine, the CDR3 consists of 13 amino acids. CDR3 DNA is the only sequence kept; it has 39 bases, read in frame from the first base. Cut back by 8 bases and 1 base, the V and J ends lie 9 bases apart. CDR1 and CDR2 were assigned from the germline V gene (reference sequence) as LGHDT and YNNKEL. Participants in the prospective study were enrolled through a virtual design, were aged about 18 to 89 years, and lived in 24 United States geographic areas. In the prospective study, participants were assigned to cohorts based on the clinical history participants reported in a screening survey and a study questionnaire. For ImmuneRACE Cohort 3, a participant was defined as recovered based on two consecutive negative NP/OP PCR tests, clearance by a healthcare professional, or resolution of symptoms. In the prospective study, mobile phlebotomists collected whole blood, serum and a nasopharyngeal or oropharyngeal swab from each participant. Participants in the prospective study had the option to provide additional blood draws and questionnaires over an approximately 2-month period. Blood samples from the prospective study were shipped frozen or at room temperature prior to DNA extraction.

These data come from a study of blood T cell repertoires in COVID-19 (dated by TCRdb to the early 2020s). For the study in its entirety: Collaborator samples came from the United States, Italy and Spain and covered acute and convalescent phases of COVID-19. Sample metadata almost always included a de-identified subject ID, COVID-19 status, age in years and sex. Samples were obtained from the ongoing ImmuneRACE study (first 160 participants) and from over 1,000 subjects provided by 6 global collaborators. The repertoires were made available in a free public database intended to serve as a resource for research on the immune response to SARS-CoV-2. The material from the prospective study consisted of cDNA or gDNA derived from T cells, B-cell-depleted T cells, or PBMCs. Deeply sampled blood TCRbeta repertoires from subjects exposed to, actively infected with, or recovered from COVID-19 were included in the dataset. Where HLA class I and class II types were available, the types were taken from metadata supplied by the sample provider, not from assay-based typing. Results and caveats for the whole study, not just this receptor: Clinical and demographic metadata were provided uncurated, with the amount varying by source and participant.

The immunoSEQ Assay, a bias-controlled multiplex PCR, was used to amplify TCRbeta CDR3 regions from genomic DNA. In the paper's pipeline: The number of nucleated cells in each sample was estimated by amplification of reference gene primers within the assay. To quantify the absolute abundance of each unique TCRbeta CDR3 rearrangement, sequence reads were collapsed and filtered. For each sample, productive Simpson clonality was calculated by taking the square root of Simpson's diversity index across productive rearrangements. As stored in TCRdb, this immuneACCESS dataset retains in-frame rearrangements with V and J assigned. A fraction of the clones does not appear; measured against another copy, unresolved V genes explain less than half of the discrepancy, and the remainder lacks a known reason. The V and J calls and clone size come from that table; D and trimming were worked out from the DNA. In this sample the table shows 280,000 or so clones, approximately 83% of which occur a single time. The biggest ten clones account for 2.2% of the sample.

The TCR sequence derives from a man aged 30-40 years who had recovered from COVID-19. This sequence uses TRBV3-1 (or the pseudogene TRBV3-2) and TRBJ1-3; no D gene can be assigned with confidence. Material for sequencing was PBMCs or T cells enriched from blood (not recorded which). CDR3 loop: CASAASSGNTIYF. The DNA sequence follows: TGTGCCAGCGCCGCCAGTTCTGGAAACACCATATATTTT.